This T cell receptor beta chain was identified in a study of patients and donors after allogeneic stem cell transplantation. V lost 7 bases, J lost 0 bases, and 15 bases lay in between. CDR3 length: 15 amino acids. CDR1 and CDR2 (germline): LNHDA, SQIVND (reference sequence). TCRdb re-called the RT-PCR reads through MiXCR, storing one row per CDR3 protein. The table lists about 89,000 distinct CDR3 sequences, roughly 50% of them singletons. Sequenced material: blood, either unsorted or a sorted T cell fraction (not recorded which). The chain joins TRBV19 to TRBJ1-1, with D possibly matching TRBD1 (6 bases). The receptor was isolated from a human donor who was either an allogeneic HSCT recipient or a stem cell or donor lymphocyte infusion donor (not recorded which). It is not recorded whose cells these are; they may come from a transplant donor. CDR3 bases: TGTGCCAGTATCCGATCGGGGGGCATGAACACTGAAGCTTTCTTT. Its translation: CASIRSGGMNTEAFF.